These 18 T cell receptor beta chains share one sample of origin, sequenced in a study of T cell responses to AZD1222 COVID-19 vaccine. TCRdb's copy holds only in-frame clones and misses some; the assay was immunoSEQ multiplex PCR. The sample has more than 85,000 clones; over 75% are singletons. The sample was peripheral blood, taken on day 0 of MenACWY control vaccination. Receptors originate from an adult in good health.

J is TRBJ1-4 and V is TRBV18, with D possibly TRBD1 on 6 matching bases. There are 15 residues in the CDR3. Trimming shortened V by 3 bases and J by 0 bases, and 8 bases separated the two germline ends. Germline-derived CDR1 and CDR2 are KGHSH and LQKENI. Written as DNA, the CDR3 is TGTGCCAGCTCACCGGGGACACCAACTAATGAAAAACTGTTTTTT. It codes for CASSPGTPTNEKLFF.

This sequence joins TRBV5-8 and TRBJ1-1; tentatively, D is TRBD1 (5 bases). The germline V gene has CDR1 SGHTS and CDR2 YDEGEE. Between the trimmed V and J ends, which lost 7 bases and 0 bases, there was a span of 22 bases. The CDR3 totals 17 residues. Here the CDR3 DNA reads TGTGCCAGCGTCCGCACGAGGATGGGGACTATGAACACTGAAGCTTTCTTT. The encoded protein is CASVRTRMGTMNTEAFF. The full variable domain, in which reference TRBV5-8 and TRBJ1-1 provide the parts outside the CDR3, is EAGVTQSPTHLIKTRGQQATLRCSPISGHTSVYWYQQALGLGLQFLLWYDEGEERNRGNFPPRFSGRQFPNYSSELNVNALELEDSALYLCASVRTRMGTMNTEAFFGQGTRLTVV.

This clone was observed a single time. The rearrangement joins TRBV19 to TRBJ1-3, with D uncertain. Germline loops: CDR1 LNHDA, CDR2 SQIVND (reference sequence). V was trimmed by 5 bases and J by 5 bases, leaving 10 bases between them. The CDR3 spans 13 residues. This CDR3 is CASSPRHRNTIYF. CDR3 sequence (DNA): TGTGCCAGTAGTCCACGGCATAGAAACACCATATATTTT.

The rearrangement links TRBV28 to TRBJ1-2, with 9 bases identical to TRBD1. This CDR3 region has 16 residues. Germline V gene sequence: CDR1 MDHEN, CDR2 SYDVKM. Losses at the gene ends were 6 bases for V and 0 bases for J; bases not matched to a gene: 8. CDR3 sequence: CASSIRDRAPNYGYTF. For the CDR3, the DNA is TGTGCCAGCAGCATCCGGGACAGGGCACCTAACTATGGCTACACCTTC.

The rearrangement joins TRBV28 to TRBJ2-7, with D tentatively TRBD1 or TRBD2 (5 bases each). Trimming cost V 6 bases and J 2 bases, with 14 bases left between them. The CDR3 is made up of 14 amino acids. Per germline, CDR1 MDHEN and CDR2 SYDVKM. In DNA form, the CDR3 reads TGTGCCAGCAGCCCCGGGACGGAGACCTACGAGCAGTACTTC. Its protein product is CASSPGTETYEQYF. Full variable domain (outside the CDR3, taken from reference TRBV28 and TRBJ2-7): DVKVTQSSRYLVKRTGEKVFLECVQDMDHENMFWYRQDPGLGLRLIYFSYDVKMKEKGDIPEGYSVSREKKERFSLILESASTNQTSMYLCASSPGTETYEQYFGPGTRLTVT.

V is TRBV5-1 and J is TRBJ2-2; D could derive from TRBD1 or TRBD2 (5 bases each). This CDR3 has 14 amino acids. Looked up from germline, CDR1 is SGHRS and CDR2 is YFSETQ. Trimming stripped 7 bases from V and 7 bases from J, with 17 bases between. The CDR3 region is CASGTIPPLGELFF. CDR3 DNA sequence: TGCGCCAGCGGGACGATCCCGCCCCTCGGGGAGCTGTTTTTT.

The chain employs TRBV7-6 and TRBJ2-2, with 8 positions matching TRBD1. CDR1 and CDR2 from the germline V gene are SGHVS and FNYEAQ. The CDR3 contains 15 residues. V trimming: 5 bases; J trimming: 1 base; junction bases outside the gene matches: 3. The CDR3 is CASSPGTGNTGELFF. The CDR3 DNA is TGTGCCAGCAGCCCAGGGACAGGGAACACCGGGGAGCTGTTTTTT.

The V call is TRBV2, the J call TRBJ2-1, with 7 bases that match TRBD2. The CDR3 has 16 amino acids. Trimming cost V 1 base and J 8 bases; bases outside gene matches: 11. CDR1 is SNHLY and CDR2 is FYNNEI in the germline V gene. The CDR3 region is CASSEVWAGEMDEQFF. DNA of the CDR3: TGTGCCAGCAGTGAAGTTTGGGCGGGGGAGATGGATGAGCAGTTCTTC. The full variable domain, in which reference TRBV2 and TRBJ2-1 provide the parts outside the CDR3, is EPEVTQTPSHQVTQMGQEVILRCVPISNHLYFYWYRQILGQKVEFLVSFYNNEISEKSEIFDDQFSVERPDGSNFTLKIRSTKLEDSAMYFCASSEVWAGEMDEQFFGPGTRLTVL.

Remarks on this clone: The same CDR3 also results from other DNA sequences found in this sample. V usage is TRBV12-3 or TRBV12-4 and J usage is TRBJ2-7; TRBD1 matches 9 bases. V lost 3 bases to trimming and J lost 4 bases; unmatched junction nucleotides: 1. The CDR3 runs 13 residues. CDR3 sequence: CASSLGQGYEQYF. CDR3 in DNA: TGTGCCAGCAGTTTGGGACAGGGTTACGAGCAGTACTTC.

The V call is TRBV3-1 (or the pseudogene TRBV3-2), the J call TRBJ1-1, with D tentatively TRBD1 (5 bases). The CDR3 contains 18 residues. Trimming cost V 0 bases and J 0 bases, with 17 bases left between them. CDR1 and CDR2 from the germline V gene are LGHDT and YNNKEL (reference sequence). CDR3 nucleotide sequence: TGTGCCAGCAGCCAAGATCGGGGGGGTCGGGGTATGAACACTGAAGCTTTCTTT. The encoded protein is CASSQDRGGRGMNTEAFF.

The DNA for the CDR3 is TGTGCCAGCAGGATAAGCGGGGGGACATACGAGCAGTACTTC. It specifies CASRISGGTYEQYF. This chain uses TRBV27 with TRBJ2-7; TRBD2 agrees at 9 bases. CDR3 length: 14 amino acids. From germline, CDR1 is MNHEY and CDR2 SMNVEV (reference sequence). Trimming removed 6 bases from V and 4 bases from J; junction bases left unmatched: 7.

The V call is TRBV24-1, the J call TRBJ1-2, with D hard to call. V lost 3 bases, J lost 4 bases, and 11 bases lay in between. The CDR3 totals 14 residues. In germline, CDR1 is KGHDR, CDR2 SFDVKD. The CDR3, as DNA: TGTGCCACCAGTGATCTTACAACCCTCTATGGCTACACCTTC. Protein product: CATSDLTTLYGYTF.

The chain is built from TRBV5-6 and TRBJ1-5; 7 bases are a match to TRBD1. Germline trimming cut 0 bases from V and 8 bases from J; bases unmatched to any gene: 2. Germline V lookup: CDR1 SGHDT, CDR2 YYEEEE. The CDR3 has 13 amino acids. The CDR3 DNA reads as TGTGCCAGCAGCTTGGGACAGGGAGAGCCCCAGCATTTT. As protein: CASSLGQGEPQHF.

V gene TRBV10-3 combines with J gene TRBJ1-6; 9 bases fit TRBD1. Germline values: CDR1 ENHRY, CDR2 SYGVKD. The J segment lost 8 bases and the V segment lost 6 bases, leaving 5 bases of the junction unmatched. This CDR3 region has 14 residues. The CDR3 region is CAISTGGMDSPLHF. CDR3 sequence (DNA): TGTGCCATCAGCACAGGGGGCATGGATTCACCCCTCCACTTT.

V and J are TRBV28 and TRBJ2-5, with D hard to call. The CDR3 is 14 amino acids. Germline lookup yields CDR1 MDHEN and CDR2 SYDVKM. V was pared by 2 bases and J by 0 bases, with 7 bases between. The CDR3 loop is CASSLVGHQETQYF. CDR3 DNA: TGTGCCAGCAGTTTAGTGGGCCACCAAGAGACCCAGTACTTC.

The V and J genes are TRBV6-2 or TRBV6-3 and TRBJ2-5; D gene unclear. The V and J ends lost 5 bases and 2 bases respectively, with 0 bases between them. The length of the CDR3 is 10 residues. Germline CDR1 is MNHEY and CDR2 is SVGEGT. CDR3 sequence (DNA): TGTGCCAGCAGTCAAGAGACCCAGTACTTC. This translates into CASSQETQYF.

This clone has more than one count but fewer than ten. The CDR3 sequence: CALEGAPNIQYF. The CDR3 bases are TGTGCCTTAGAGGGAGCCCCGAACATTCAGTACTTC. The V gene is TRBV30, the J gene TRBJ2-4; the D gene is possibly TRBD2 (5 bases). The CDR3 runs to 12 residues. Germline V gene lookup returns CDR1 GTSNPN and CDR2 SVGIG (reference sequence). V was cut by 7 bases and J by 7 bases, with 14 bases left in between.

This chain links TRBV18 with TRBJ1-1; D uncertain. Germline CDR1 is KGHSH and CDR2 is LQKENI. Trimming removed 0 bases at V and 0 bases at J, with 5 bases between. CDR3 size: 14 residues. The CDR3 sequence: CASSPPSLNTEAFF. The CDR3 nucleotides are TGTGCCAGCTCACCACCCAGTTTGAACACTGAAGCTTTCTTT.